Detailed here is one TCR beta chain. These data belong to a study of blood T cell repertoires in COVID-19. Study overall: Acute and convalescent COVID-19 samples came from the United States, Italy and Spain. Sources were T cells, B-cell-depleted T cells, or PBMCs; the material itself was cDNA or gDNA.

The CDR3 is 18 amino acids. Per germline, CDR1 SNHLY and CDR2 FYNNEI. V was pared by 6 bases and J by 3 bases, with 23 bases between. TCRdb's copy holds only in-frame clones and misses some; the assay was immunoSEQ multiplex PCR. The profile covers about 40,000 clones, with 80% to 90% appearing a single time and approximately 5.4% taken by the ten largest. This rearrangement joins TRBV2 to TRBJ1-4; D call uncertain. This TCR came from a man between 40 and 49 years old with active COVID-19. The sequenced sample was peripheral blood. CDR3 sequence (DNA): TGTGCCAGCAGGCCGGATTTCGGGGAACATACACCTAATGAAAAACTGTTTTTT. This translates into CASRPDFGEHTPNEKLFF. Full variable domain (remainder filled in from reference TRBV2 and TRBJ1-4): EPEVTQTPSHQVTQMGQEVILRCVPISNHLYFYWYRQILGQKVEFLVSFYNNEISEKSEIFDDQFSVERPDGSNFTLKIRSTKLEDSAMYFCASRPDFGEHTPNEKLFFGSGTQLSVL.